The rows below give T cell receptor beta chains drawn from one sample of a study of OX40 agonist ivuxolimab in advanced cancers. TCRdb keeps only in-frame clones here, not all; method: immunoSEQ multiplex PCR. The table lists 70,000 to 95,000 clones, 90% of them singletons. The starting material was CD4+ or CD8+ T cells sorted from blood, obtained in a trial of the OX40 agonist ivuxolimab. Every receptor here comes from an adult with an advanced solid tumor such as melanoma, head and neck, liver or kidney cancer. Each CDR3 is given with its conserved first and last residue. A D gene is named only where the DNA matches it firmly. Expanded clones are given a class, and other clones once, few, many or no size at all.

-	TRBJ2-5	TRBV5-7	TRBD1	TGTGCCAGCAGAGAAAGCCGGGACAGAGAAGAGACCCAGTACTTC	CASRESRDREETQYF
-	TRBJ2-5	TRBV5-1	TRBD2	TGCGCCAGCAGCGACGGTCTAGCGGGAGTAGAGACCCAGTACTTC	CASSDGLAGVETQYF
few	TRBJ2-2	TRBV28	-	TGTGTCGCGACAGAACGGAACACCGGGGAGCTGTTTTTT	CVATERNTGELFF
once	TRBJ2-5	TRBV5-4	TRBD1	TGTGCCAGCAGCTTGGAGGGGGCGCACGAGACCCAGTACTTC	CASSLEGAHETQYF
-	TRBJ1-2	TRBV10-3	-	TGTGCCACCCTCCGAGGGCGCTCTTCCTATGGCTACACCTTC	CATLRGRSSYGYTF
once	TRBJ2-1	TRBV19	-	TGTGCCAGTAGTATAGATCAGGGCCAGGCGACCCACAATGAGCAGTTCTTC	CASSIDQGQATHNEQFF
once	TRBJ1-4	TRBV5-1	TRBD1	TGTGCCAGCAGGATGACAGGGATGGGGGAAAAACTGTTTTTT	CASRMTGMGEKLFF
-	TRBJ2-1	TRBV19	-	TGTGCCAGTAGTATAGGGGACCCCGCCTACAATGAGCAGTTCTTC	CASSIGDPAYNEQFF
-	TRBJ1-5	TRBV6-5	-	TGTGCCAGCAGTTCTATCACGGGGCAGGCCCAGCATTTT	CASSSITGQAQHF
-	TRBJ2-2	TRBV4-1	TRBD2	TGCGCCAGCAGCCAAGATCTTCGGACTAGCGGGAGAGGGGGGGAGCTGTTTTTT	CASSQDLRTSGRGGELFF
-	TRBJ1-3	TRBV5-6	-	TGTGCCAGCAGCTTGGTCAGCCTCTCTGGAAACACCATATATTTT	CASSLVSLSGNTIYF
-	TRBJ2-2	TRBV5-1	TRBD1	TGCGCCAGCAGCTTGGGACAGGGGGCCGGGGAGCTGTTTTTT	CASSLGQGAGELFF
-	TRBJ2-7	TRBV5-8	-	TGTGCCAGCAGCTTGGACAGGAGGTACGAGCAGTACTTC	CASSLDRRYEQYF
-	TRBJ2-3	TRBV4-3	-	TGCGCCAGCAGCCAAGATCTCCCGGGTGGGACAGATACGCAGTATTTT	CASSQDLPGGTDTQYF
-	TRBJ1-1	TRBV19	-	TGTGCCAGTAGTATAGGACAGCGTGAAGCTTTCTTT	CASSIGQREAFF
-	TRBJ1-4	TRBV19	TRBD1	TGTGCCAGTAGTACCCCGACAGGGGGAAATGAAAAACTGTTTTTT	CASSTPTGGNEKLFF
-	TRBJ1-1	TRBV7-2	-	TGTGCCAGCAGCTTAGGGAGGAACACTGAAGCTTTCTTT	CASSLGRNTEAFF
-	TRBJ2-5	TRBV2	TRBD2	TGTGCCAGCAGTGAAAGGGGGACTAGCGGGAAAGAGACCCAGTACTTC	CASSERGTSGKETQYF
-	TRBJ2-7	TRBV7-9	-	TGTGCCAGCGGGAAGGGCATTTGGGGGGAGCAGTACTTC	CASGKGIWGEQYF
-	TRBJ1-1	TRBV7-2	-	TGTGCCAGCAGCTTTTCGGGTCGAAACACTGAAGCTTTCTTT	CASSFSGRNTEAFF
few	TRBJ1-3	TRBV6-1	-	TGTGCCAGCAGTCAGCGGGACGGAAACACCATATATTTT	CASSQRDGNTIYF
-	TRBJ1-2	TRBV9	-	TGTGCCAGCAGCGGCAGGGGTTGGACAGGCTACACCTTC	CASSGRGWTGYTF
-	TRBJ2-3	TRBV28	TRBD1	TGTGCCAGCAGCCAGACAGGGCCAGATACGCAGTATTTT	CASSQTGPDTQYF
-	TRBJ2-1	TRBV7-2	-	TGTGCCAGCAGCTTAGGGACTGGCAATGAGCAGTTCTTC	CASSLGTGNEQFF
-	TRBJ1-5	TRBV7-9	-	TGTGCCAGCAGCTTAGAAACAGATTATCAGCCCCAGCATTTT	CASSLETDYQPQHF
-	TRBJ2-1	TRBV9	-	TGTGCCAGCAGCCCTTGGGACGGTCCGCAGTTCTTC	CASSPWDGPQFF
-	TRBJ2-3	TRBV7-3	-	TGTGCCAGCAGCTCCCGCGGAGATACGCAGTATTTT	CASSSRGDTQYF
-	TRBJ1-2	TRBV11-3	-	TGTGCCAGCAGCTCCCGATCCTTAAACTATGGCTACACCTTC	CASSSRSLNYGYTF
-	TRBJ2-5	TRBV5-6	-	TGTGCCAGCAGCTTGGCCCCCAGGGTGGAGGAGACCCAGTACTTC	CASSLAPRVEETQYF
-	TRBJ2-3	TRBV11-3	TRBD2	TGTGCCAGCAGCTCGGGACTAATCACAGATACGCAGTATTTT	CASSSGLITDTQYF
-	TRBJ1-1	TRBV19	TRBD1	TGTGCCAGTAGTATTAGGGGACAGGGGACTGAAGCTTTCTTT	CASSIRGQGTEAFF
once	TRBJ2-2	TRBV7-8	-	TGTGCCAGCAGCTTAGAAGTGGGGAAGTACACCGGGGAGCTGTTTTTT	CASSLEVGKYTGELFF
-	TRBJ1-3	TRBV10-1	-	TGCGCCAGCAGTGTGGGACTCAACTCTGGAAACACCATATATTTT	CASSVGLNSGNTIYF
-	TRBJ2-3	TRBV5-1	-	TGCGCCAGCGAGTGGGGTAGCGCTTCAGATACGCAGTATTTT	CASEWGSASDTQYF
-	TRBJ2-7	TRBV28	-	TGTGCCAGCAGCCCCGGGGGGACAGTTGGTTTGATTAGAGGCTACGAGCAGTACTTC	CASSPGGTVGLIRGYEQYF
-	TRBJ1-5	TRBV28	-	TGTGCCAGCAGCCCAGGCCGGGGCGCAGGCAATCAGCCCCAGCATTTT	CASSPGRGAGNQPQHF
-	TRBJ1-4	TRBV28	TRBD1	TGTGCCAGCAGTCAAAACAGGGGCATACGGGAAAAACTGTTTTTT	CASSQNRGIREKLFF
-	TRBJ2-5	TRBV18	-	TGTGCCAGCTCACCACGGACGGGGCAAGAGACCCAGTACTTC	CASSPRTGQETQYF
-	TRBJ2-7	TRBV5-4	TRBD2	TGTGCCAGCAGCTCCAGGCTTAGCGGGAGCGGGGACGAGCAGTACTTC	CASSSRLSGSGDEQYF
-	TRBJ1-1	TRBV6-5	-	TGTGCCAGCAGTTCGGACAGCTGGATCATGAACACTGAAGCTTTCTTT	CASSSDSWIMNTEAFF
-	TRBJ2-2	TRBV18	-	TGTGCCAGCTCACCACCGTCGCTTAACACCGGGGAGCTGTTTTTT	CASSPPSLNTGELFF